These 5 T cell receptor beta chains came from one sample sequenced in a study of cytomegalovirus exposure and HLA in healthy donors. Measured with immunoSEQ multiplex PCR; TCRdb has only the in-frame clones, and not every one. Here the sample spans about 160,000 clones, roughly 96% being singletons. Material: PBMCs. These receptors all stem from a woman aged 18-35 years in good health and CMV-seronegative.

The chain recombines TRBV19 with TRBJ2-7; D is ambiguous. CDR3 length equals 14 residues. CDR1 is LNHDA and CDR2 is SQIVND in the germline V gene (reference sequence). The V end was cut by 3 bases, the J end by 3 bases, with 12 bases between. CDR3 nucleotides: TGTGCCAGTAGTATCTCGGCAGGTGGCTACGAGCAGTACTTC. It translates to CASSISAGGYEQYF.

The V call is TRBV2, the J call TRBJ1-5, with D perhaps matching TRBD1 (5 bases). Trimming took off 4 bases at V and 6 bases at J, with 10 bases between the two ends. The CDR3 has 13 amino acids. The germline CDR1 and CDR2 sequences are SNHLY and FYNNEI. The CDR3 nucleotides are TGTGCCAGCAGTGTGGGGGGGATTCAGCCCCAGCATTTT. Protein sequence: CASSVGGIQPQHF.

The CDR3 coding sequence is TGTGCCAGCAGCCAAGGACTGTCGGAGGGGGGGAACACAGATACGCAGTATTTT. It encodes CASSQGLSEGGNTDTQYF. The chain is built from TRBV4-2 and TRBJ2-3, with D maybe TRBD2 (7 bases). The ends were cut back, 1 base at V and 2 bases at J, with 19 bases in the middle. This CDR3 contains 18 residues. CDR1 LGHNA and CDR2 YNFKEQ come from the germline V gene.

In its sample, this clone was seen once. The chain uses TRBV4-2 and TRBJ2-7; possible D gene TRBD1, 5 bases. The CDR3 length is 15 residues. Germline assignment: CDR1 LGHNA and CDR2 YNFKEQ. The ends were cut back, 0 bases at V and 4 bases at J, with 13 bases in the middle. The DNA of the CDR3 is TGTGCCAGCAGCCAAGAAGAGGCCGCAGGGTACGAGCAGTACTTC. Protein: CASSQEEAAGYEQYF.

CDR3 residues: CASSSRTGTYEQYF. CDR3 DNA sequence: TGTGCCAGCAGCTCTCGGACAGGAACCTACGAGCAGTACTTC. V gene TRBV7-9 combines with J gene TRBJ2-7, with 7 nucleotides matching TRBD1. Germline loops: CDR1 SEHNR, CDR2 FQNEAQ (reference sequence). There are 14 residues in the CDR3. The V segment lost 4 bases and the J segment 2 bases; nucleotides outside the gene matches: 5. Full variable domain (outside the CDR3, taken from reference TRBV7-9 and TRBJ2-7): DTGVSQNPRHKITKRGQNVTFRCDPISEHNRLYWYRQTLGQGPEFLTYFQNEAQLEKSRLLSDRFSAERPKGSFSTLEIQRTEQGDSAMYLCASSSRTGTYEQYFGPGTRLTVT.